The clone carrying this TCR beta chain was observed at least ten times. MiXCR, run by TCRdb on the RT-PCR reads, gives a single entry per CDR3 protein. The sample includes roughly 200,000 distinct CDR3 sequences, around 40% seen only once; the top ten take 9.5% to 13%. This sample was included in a study of patients and donors after allogeneic stem cell transplantation. V was shortened by 2 bases and J by 1 base, with 11 bases between the two germline ends. The CDR3 contains 15 residues. CDR1 and CDR2 (germline): LGHNA, YSLEER. This TCR derives from a human donor who was either an allogeneic HSCT recipient or a stem cell or donor lymphocyte infusion donor (not recorded which). It is not recorded whose cells these are; they may come from a transplant donor. Sequenced: blood, either unsorted or a sorted T cell fraction (not recorded which). The gene calls are TRBV4-3 and TRBJ1-1; D call uncertain. CDR3 sequence (DNA): TGCGCCAGCAGCCAATGGTCGAAGGGGAACACTGAAGCTTTCTTT. It is translated as CASSQWSKGNTEAFF.